The rows below give T cell receptor beta chains drawn from one sample of a study of blood T cell repertoires in COVID-19. Method: immunoSEQ multiplex PCR; TCRdb's copy keeps in-frame clones and lacks some. The sample includes under 300,000 clones, just over 90% seen only once; the top ten take approximately 1.9%. Material for sequencing was PBMCs or T cells enriched from blood (not recorded which). These receptors originate from a woman between 18 and 29 years old who had recovered from COVID-19. The CDR3 runs from the conserved cysteine through the conserved F or W. A D gene is named only where the DNA matches it firmly. A clone size is listed for some rows: how often the clone was seen (once, few, many), or a class if it is expanded.

clone size,V gene,J gene,D gene,CDR3 DNA,CDR3 protein
.,TRBV6-1,TRBJ2-2,.,TGTGCCAGCAGTGAAAAAGGGGCGGGGGAGCTGTTTTTT,CASSEKGAGELFF
.,TRBV4-3,TRBJ1-2,.,TGCGCCAGCAGCAAGAACATCAACTATGGCTACACCTTC,CASSKNINYGYTF
.,TRBV25-1,TRBJ2-1,TRBD1,TGTGCCACTCACACCGGGACAGTCTACAATGAGCAGTTCTTC,CATHTGTVYNEQFF
.,TRBV29-1,TRBJ2-7,TRBD1,TGCAGCGTTGGTAGACAGGGGGCGCGGTACGAGCAGTACTTC,CSVGRQGARYEQYF
.,TRBV10-3,TRBJ1-1,.,TGTGCCATCAGTGTGGACAGATCCACTGAAGCTTTCTTT,CAISVDRSTEAFF
.,TRBV3-1/TRBV3-2,TRBJ2-7,.,TGTGCCAGCAGCCTGGCTAGCTCAGGCGTCGACGAGCAGTACTTC,CASSLASSGVDEQYF
.,TRBV28,TRBJ2-1,.,TGTGCCAGCAGTGTACTTTCCTACAATGAGCAGTTCTTC,CASSVLSYNEQFF
.,TRBV6-5,TRBJ1-3,TRBD1,TGTGCCAGCGGGCAGACAGGGCCTGGAAACACCATATATTTT,CASGQTGPGNTIYF
.,TRBV29-1,TRBJ2-7,TRBD2,TGCAGCGTTGAATCCCGCGGGGGCTCCTACGAGCAGTACTTC,CSVESRGGSYEQYF
.,TRBV6-2/TRBV6-3,TRBJ1-2,.,TGTGCCAGCAGTCCCACCAGCAGGGCCTATGGCTACACCTTC,CASSPTSRAYGYTF
.,TRBV5-1,TRBJ1-1,TRBD1,TGCGCCAGCAGCTTGGACGGACAGGGGAACACTGAAGCTTTCTTT,CASSLDGQGNTEAFF
.,TRBV7-2,TRBJ2-1,.,TGTGCCAGCAGCCCGTCCGGAGTCTACAATGAGCAGTTCTTC,CASSPSGVYNEQFF
.,TRBV2,TRBJ1-1,.,TGTGCCAGCCAGACGGGGGGCACTGAAGCTTTCTTT,CASQTGGTEAFF
.,TRBV5-1,TRBJ2-1,.,TGCGCCAGCAGCTTGGGAGAACTAGCAGGGGGTTTCAATGAGCAGTTCTTC,CASSLGELAGGFNEQFF
.,TRBV15,TRBJ1-2,.,TGTGCCACCAGCACCCGGGGACTTTATGGCTACACCTTC,CATSTRGLYGYTF
.,TRBV5-1,TRBJ1-3,TRBD1,TGCGCCAGCAGCTTGCTACCGGGACAGAGCTCTGGAAACACCATATATTTT,CASSLLPGQSSGNTIYF
.,TRBV7-2,TRBJ2-1,.,TGTGCCAGCAGCTCCACCACCTACTTAGCGGAGCAGTTCTTC,CASSSTTYLAEQFF
.,TRBV7-2,TRBJ1-2,.,TGTGCCAGCAGCTTAGCGCAGAGCTACACCTTC,CASSLAQSYTF
.,TRBV2,TRBJ1-4,.,TGTGCCAGCAGCAGCGGGTGGGATGAAAAACTGTTTTTT,CASSSGWDEKLFF
.,TRBV5-4,TRBJ1-2,TRBD1,TGTGCCAGCAGCCTGGACAGGGGTGGTTTTGGTGGCTACACCTTC,CASSLDRGGFGGYTF
.,TRBV2,TRBJ1-2,TRBD1,TGTGCCAGCAAGGAGGAGGGGGCAAATGGCTACACCTTC,CASKEEGANGYTF
few,TRBV7-9,TRBJ1-1,.,TGTGCCAGCAGTTTAACAGGGCTGGGGGTGAACACTGAAGCTTTCTTT,CASSLTGLGVNTEAFF
.,TRBV7-9,TRBJ1-1,.,TGTGCCAGCAGCTCCCTCGTCCGTAACACTGAAGCTTTCTTT,CASSSLVRNTEAFF
.,TRBV9,TRBJ2-1,.,TGTGCCAGCAGCGTAGAGTCGAGGGACAATGAGCAGTTCTTC,CASSVESRDNEQFF
.,TRBV18,TRBJ1-1,.,TGTGCCAGCTCCCTCGGGATAGTGGACACTGAAGCTTTCTTT,CASSLGIVDTEAFF
.,TRBV29-1,TRBJ1-3,TRBD1,TGCAGCGTCCCTGCACAGGGGCCCTCTGGAAACACCATATATTTT,CSVPAQGPSGNTIYF
.,TRBV28,TRBJ2-7,.,TGTGCCAGCAGTCATACAGGTGATGCATACGAGCAGTACTTC,CASSHTGDAYEQYF
once,TRBV5-1,TRBJ1-2,.,TGCGCCAGCATGCTGGAGGGACGGTTCGGAGGCTACACCTTC,CASMLEGRFGGYTF
.,TRBV20-1,TRBJ1-1,.,TGCAGTGCTAGAGATGAGGGTGAAGCTTTCTTT,CSARDEGEAFF
.,TRBV5-1,TRBJ1-4,.,TGCGCCAGCAGCTTGAAAACACCCGGGACAAGTGAAAAACTGTTTTTT,CASSLKTPGTSEKLFF
.,TRBV10-1,TRBJ2-2,TRBD2,TGCGCCAGCAGTGGGGCTAGCGGGAGCTTAGACACCGGGGAGCTGTTTTTT,CASSGASGSLDTGELFF
.,TRBV18,TRBJ1-2,TRBD1,TGTGCCAGCTCACCAGGACAGGCCGCTAACTATGGCTACACCTTC,CASSPGQAANYGYTF
.,TRBV18,TRBJ2-5,TRBD2,TGTGCCAGCTCACCAGGGCTCTTCGGCGGGGGTCAAGAGACCCAGTACTTC,CASSPGLFGGGQETQYF
.,TRBV3-1/TRBV3-2,TRBJ2-5,.,TGTGCCAGCAGCCAAGAGTACTTGCGGAGAGAGACCCAGTACTTC,CASSQEYLRRETQYF
.,TRBV11-2,TRBJ1-4,TRBD1,TGTGCCAGCAGCCTTAACTTCGAGGGACAGGGTCCGGTCGAAAAACTGTTTTTT,CASSLNFEGQGPVEKLFF
once,TRBV2,TRBJ1-2,TRBD1,TGTGCCAGCAGGCGGACAGGGGACTATGGCTACACCTTC,CASRRTGDYGYTF
.,TRBV7-8,TRBJ2-7,TRBD2,TGTGCCAGCAGCTTAGGGAGCGGGAGGCCCTCCGAGCAGTACTTC,CASSLGSGRPSEQYF
.,TRBV1,TRBJ2-7,.,TGCACCAGCAGCCAAAGTGGTCAGATTACCTACGAGCAGTACTTC,CTSSQSGQITYEQYF
.,TRBV28,TRBJ1-4,TRBD1,TGTGCCAGCAGTTCACGGACAGGGACTAATGAAAAACTGTTTTTT,CASSSRTGTNEKLFF
once,TRBV18,TRBJ2-2,.,TGTGCCAGCTCACCCGGGGTCGGGACCGGGGAGCTGTTTTTT,CASSPGVGTGELFF
.,TRBV11-3,TRBJ1-6,.,TGTGCCAGCACCCCGGGGCAGGGAGGTCGTTCACCCCTCCACTTT,CASTPGQGGRSPLHF
.,TRBV19,TRBJ1-5,TRBD1,TGTGCCAGTAGCATAAGTCATAGCGGACAGGGCAATCAGCCCCAGCATTTT,CASSISHSGQGNQPQHF
few,TRBV5-1,TRBJ1-2,TRBD1,TGCGCCAGCAGCCAGGGACGGACAGGGACAGGCTACACCTTC,CASSQGRTGTGYTF
.,TRBV3-1/TRBV3-2,TRBJ2-7,TRBD2,TGTGCCAGCAGCCCCCAGACTAGCGGGGGTCCTTCCTACGAGCAGTACTTC,CASSPQTSGGPSYEQYF
.,TRBV24-1,TRBJ2-2,.,TGTGCCACCAGTGTGACAAGTCGCACCGGGGAGCTGTTTTTT,CATSVTSRTGELFF
once,TRBV28,TRBJ1-2,.,TGTGCCAGCAGTCCACAGGGCCACTATGGCTACACCTTC,CASSPQGHYGYTF
.,TRBV9,TRBJ1-5,TRBD1,TGTGCCAGCAGCGTAGCAGGGGGCATCGGTCAGCCCCAGCATTTT,CASSVAGGIGQPQHF
.,TRBV18,TRBJ1-2,TRBD1,TGTGCCAGCGATGGGGGACAGGGGTTTTCCTCGGATGGCTACACCTTC,CASDGGQGFSSDGYTF